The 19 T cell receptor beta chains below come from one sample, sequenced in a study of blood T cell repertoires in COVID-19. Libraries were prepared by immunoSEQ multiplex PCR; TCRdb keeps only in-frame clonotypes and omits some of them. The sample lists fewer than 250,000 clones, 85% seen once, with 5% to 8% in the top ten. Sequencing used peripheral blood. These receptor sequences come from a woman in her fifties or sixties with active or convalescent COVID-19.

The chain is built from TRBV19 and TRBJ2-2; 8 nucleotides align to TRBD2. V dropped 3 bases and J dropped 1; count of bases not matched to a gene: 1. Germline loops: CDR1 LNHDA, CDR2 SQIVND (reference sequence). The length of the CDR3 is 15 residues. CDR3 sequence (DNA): TGTGCCAGTAGTATGGCGGGGGGGAACACCGGGGAGCTGTTTTTT. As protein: CASSMAGGNTGELFF.

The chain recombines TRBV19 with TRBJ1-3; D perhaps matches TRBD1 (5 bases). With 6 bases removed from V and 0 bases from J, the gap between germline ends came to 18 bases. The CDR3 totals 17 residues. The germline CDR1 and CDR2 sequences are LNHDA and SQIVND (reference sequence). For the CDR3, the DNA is TGTGCCAGTAGAAGTTCGGGTCCGGGACTCTCTGGAAACACCATATATTTT. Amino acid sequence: CASRSSGPGLSGNTIYF.

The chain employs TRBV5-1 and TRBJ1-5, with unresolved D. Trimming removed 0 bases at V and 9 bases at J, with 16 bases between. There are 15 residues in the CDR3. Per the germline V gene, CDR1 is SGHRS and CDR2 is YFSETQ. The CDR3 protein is CASSLAPDTYSPQHF. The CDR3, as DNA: TGCGCCAGCAGCTTGGCCCCCGATACCTATTCGCCCCAGCATTTT.

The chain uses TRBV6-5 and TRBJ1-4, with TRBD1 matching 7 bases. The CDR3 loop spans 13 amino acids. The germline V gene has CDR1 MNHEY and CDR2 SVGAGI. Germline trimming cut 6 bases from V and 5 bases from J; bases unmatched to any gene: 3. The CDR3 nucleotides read TGTGCCAGCAGAGAGGGGGCGAATGAAAAACTGTTTTTT. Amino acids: CASREGANEKLFF.

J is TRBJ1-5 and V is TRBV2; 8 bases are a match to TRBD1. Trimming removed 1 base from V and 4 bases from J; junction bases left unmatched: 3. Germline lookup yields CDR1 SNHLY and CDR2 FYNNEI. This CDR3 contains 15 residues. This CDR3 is CASSEDGQGNQPQHF. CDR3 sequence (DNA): TGTGCCAGCAGTGAAGACGGACAGGGTAATCAGCCCCAGCATTTT.

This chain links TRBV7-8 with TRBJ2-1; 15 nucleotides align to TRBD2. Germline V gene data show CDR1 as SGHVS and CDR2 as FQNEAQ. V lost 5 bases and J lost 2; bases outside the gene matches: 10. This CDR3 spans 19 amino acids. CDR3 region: CASSLGLAGGPSPYNEQFF. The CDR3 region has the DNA TGTGCCAGCAGCCTAGGACTAGCGGGAGGGCCTTCACCCTACAATGAGCAGTTCTTC.

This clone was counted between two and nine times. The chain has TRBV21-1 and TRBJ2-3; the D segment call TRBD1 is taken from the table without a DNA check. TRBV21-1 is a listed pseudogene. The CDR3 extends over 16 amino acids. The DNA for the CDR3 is TGTGCCAGCAGCAAAGGCGGGACAGCGGACACAGATACGCAGTATTTT. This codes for CASSKGGTADTDTQYF.

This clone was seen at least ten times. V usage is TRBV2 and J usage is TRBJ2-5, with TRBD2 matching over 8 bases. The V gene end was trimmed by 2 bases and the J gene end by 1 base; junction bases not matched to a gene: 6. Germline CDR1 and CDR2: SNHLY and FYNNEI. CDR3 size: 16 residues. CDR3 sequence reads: CASSEIGLAAQETQYF. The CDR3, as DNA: TGTGCCAGCAGTGAAATTGGACTAGCAGCCCAAGAGACCCAGTACTTC.

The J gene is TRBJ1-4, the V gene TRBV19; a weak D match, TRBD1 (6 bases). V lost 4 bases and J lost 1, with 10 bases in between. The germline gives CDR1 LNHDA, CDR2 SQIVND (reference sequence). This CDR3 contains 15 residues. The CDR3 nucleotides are TGTGCCAGTAGTAGGTTACAGGGAACTAATGAAAAACTGTTTTTT. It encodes CASSRLQGTNEKLFF.

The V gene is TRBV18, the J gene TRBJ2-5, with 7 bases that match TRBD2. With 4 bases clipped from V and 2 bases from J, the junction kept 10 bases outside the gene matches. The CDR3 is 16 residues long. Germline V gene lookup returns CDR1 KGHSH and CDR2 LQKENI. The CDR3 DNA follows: TGTGCCAGCTCACTTCGACTAGCAGGACGGCAAGAGACCCAGTACTTC. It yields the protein CASSLRLAGRQETQYF.

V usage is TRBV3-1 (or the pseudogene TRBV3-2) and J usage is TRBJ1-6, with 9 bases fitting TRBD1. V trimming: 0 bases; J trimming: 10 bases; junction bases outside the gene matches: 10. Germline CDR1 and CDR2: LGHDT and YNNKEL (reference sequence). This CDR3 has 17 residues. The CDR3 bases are TGTGCCAGCAGCCAAGATGTTTCGCCGGGACAGGGATCACCCCTCCACTTT. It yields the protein CASSQDVSPGQGSPLHF.

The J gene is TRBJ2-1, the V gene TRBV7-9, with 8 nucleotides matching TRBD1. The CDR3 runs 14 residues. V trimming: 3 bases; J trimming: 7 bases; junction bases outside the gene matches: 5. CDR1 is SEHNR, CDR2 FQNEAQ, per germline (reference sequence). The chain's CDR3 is CASSFVQGANEQFF. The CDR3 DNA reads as TGTGCCAGCAGCTTTGTCCAGGGGGCGAATGAGCAGTTCTTC.

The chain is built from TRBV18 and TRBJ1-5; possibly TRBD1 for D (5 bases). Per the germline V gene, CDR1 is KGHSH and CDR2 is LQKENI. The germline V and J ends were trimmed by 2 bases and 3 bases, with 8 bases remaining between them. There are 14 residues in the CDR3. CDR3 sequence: CASSPGADNQPQHF. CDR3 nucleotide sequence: TGTGCCAGCTCACCAGGGGCAGACAATCAGCCCCAGCATTTT.

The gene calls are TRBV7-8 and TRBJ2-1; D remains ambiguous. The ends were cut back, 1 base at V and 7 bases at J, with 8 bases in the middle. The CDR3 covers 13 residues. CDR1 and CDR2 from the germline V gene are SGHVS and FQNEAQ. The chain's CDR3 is CASSLGAMNEQFF. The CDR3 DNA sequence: TGTGCCAGCAGCTTAGGGGCTATGAATGAGCAGTTCTTC.

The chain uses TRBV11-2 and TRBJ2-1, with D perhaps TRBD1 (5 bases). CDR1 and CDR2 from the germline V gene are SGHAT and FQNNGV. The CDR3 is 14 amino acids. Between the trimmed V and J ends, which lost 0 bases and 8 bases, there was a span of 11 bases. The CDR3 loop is CASSLDRVYDEQFF. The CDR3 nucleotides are TGTGCCAGCAGCTTAGACAGGGTTTACGATGAGCAGTTCTTC.

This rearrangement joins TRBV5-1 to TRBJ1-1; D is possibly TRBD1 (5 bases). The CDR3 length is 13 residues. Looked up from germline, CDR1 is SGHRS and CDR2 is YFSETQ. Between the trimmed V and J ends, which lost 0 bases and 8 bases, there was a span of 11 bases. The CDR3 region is CASSLASTAEAFF. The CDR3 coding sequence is TGCGCCAGCAGCTTGGCCTCGACAGCAGAAGCTTTCTTT.

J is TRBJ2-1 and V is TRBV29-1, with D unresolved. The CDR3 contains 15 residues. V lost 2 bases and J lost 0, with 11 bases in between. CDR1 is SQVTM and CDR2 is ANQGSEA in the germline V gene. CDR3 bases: TGCAGCGTTGAATCCTCAGATGCCTCCTACAATGAGCAGTTCTTC. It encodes CSVESSDASYNEQFF.

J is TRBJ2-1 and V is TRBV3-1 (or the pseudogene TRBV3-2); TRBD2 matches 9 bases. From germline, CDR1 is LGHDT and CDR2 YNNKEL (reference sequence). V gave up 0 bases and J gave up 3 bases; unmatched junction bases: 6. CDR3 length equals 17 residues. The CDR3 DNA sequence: TGTGCCAGCAGCCAAGAAAGGCTAGCGGGAAACTACAATGAGCAGTTCTTC. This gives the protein CASSQERLAGNYNEQFF.

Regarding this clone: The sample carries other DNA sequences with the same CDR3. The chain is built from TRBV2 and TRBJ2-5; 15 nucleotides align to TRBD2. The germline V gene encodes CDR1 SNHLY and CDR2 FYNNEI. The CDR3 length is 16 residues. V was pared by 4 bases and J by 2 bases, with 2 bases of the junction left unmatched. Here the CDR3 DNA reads TGTGCCAGCAGTGCTGGGACTAGCGGGGGGCAAGAGACCCAGTACTTC. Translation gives CASSAGTSGGQETQYF. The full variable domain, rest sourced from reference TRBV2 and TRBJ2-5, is EPEVTQTPSHQVTQMGQEVILRCVPISNHLYFYWYRQILGQKVEFLVSFYNNEISEKSEIFDDQFSVERPDGSNFTLKIRSTKLEDSAMYFCASSAGTSGGQETQYFGPGTRLLVL.